The 25 T cell receptor beta chains below all came from one sample that was sequenced in a study of cytomegalovirus exposure and HLA in healthy donors. With 60 Vbeta and 13 Jbeta primers, the PCR was carried out. Assay used: immunoSEQ multiplex PCR; TCRdb lists only in-frame clones, some missing. This sample's clone table lists about 70,000 clones. Sequenced material: PBMCs. Source of these receptors: a female donor in good health and CMV-seropositive.

The gene calls are TRBV28 and TRBJ2-7, with 9 bases identical to TRBD1. The CDR3 is 16 amino acids. Germline CDR1 and CDR2: MDHEN and SYDVKM. The V segment lost 10 bases and the J segment 3 bases; nucleotides outside the gene matches: 16. The CDR3 reads CATAPDAPGQGYEQYF. Written as DNA, the CDR3 is TGTGCCACCGCTCCTGACGCGCCGGGACAGGGCTACGAGCAGTACTTC.

This chain links TRBV6-5 with TRBJ2-3; a weak D match, TRBD1 (5 bases). Germline values: CDR1 MNHEY, CDR2 SVGAGI. The CDR3 consists of 15 residues. V gave up 0 bases and J gave up 3 bases, with 10 bases separating them. In DNA, the CDR3 is TGTGCCAGCAGTTACTCGATGGGGCCTACAGATACGCAGTATTTT. Residues: CASSYSMGPTDTQYF.

The chain uses TRBV5-6 and TRBJ2-1; 8 positions agree with TRBD1. Germline V gene sequence: CDR1 SGHDT, CDR2 YYEEEE. V lost 0 bases to trimming and J lost 6 bases; unmatched junction nucleotides: 5. CDR3 length: 15 residues. The CDR3 DNA reads TGTGCCAGCAGCTTGGGACAGGGGAAAGGCAATGAGCAGTTCTTC. The encoded protein is CASSLGQGKGNEQFF.

The J gene is TRBJ2-1, the V gene TRBV4-3; TRBD2 agrees at 8 bases. Germline values: CDR1 LGHNA, CDR2 YSLEER. CDR3 size: 18 residues. V dropped 0 bases and J dropped 5; count of bases not matched to a gene: 12. The CDR3 here is CASSQDGDSGESDNEQFF. CDR3 nucleotide sequence: TGCGCCAGCAGCCAAGACGGGGATAGCGGGGAATCCGACAATGAGCAGTTCTTC.

This chain uses TRBV6-1 with TRBJ2-3; a possible D gene is TRBD1 (5 bases). Per germline, CDR1 MNHNS and CDR2 SASEGT. This CDR3 contains 14 residues. Trimming shortened V by 6 bases and J by 0 bases, and 10 bases separated the two germline ends. The DNA of the CDR3 is TGTGCCAGCAGAAAACAGGCTAGCACAGATACGCAGTATTTT. It codes for CASRKQASTDTQYF.

This chain links TRBV29-1 with TRBJ2-3; 10 positions match TRBD2. This CDR3 is built from 18 residues. With V trimmed by 0 bases and J by 6 bases, 15 bases remained unmatched. Germline V lookup: CDR1 SQVTM, CDR2 ANQGSEA. CDR3 coding DNA: TGCAGCGTTGAAGATCCCCGGACTAGCGGAGGAGGTGGGGATACGCAGTATTTT. Translation: CSVEDPRTSGGGGDTQYF.

This chain connects TRBV25-1 to TRBJ2-5; TRBD1 might be the D (6 bases). The germline gives CDR1 MGHDK, CDR2 SYGVNS. The V end lost 6 bases, the J end lost 3 bases, and 11 bases lay between the germline ends. This CDR3 is built from 13 residues. The CDR3 loop is CASSGDTKETQYF. The DNA of the CDR3 is TGTGCCAGCAGCGGGGACACAAAAGAGACCCAGTACTTC. Based on the CDR3 plus reference TRBV25-1 and TRBJ2-5, the full variable domain is EADIYQTPRYLVIGTGKKITLECSQTMGHDKMYWYQQDPGMELHLIHYSYGVNSTEKGDLSSESTVSRIRTEHFPLTLESARPSHTSQYLCASSGDTKETQYFGPGTRLLVL.

The chain uses TRBV19 and TRBJ2-5, with 8 nucleotides matching TRBD2. V shed 1 base and J 2 bases; nucleotides not matched to a gene: 0. This CDR3 region has 14 residues. Germline-derived CDR1 and CDR2 are LNHDA and SQIVND (reference sequence). In DNA, the CDR3 is TGTGCCAGTAGTATAGCGGGGGGGCAAGAGACCCAGTACTTC. Translating it yields CASSIAGGQETQYF.

The chain uses TRBV11-1 and TRBJ1-1; D is unresolved. The CDR3 consists of 18 residues. V lost 7 bases and J 0 bases, leaving 24 bases between the germline ends. Germline CDR1 is SGHAT and CDR2 is FQDESV (reference sequence). The CDR3 region has the DNA TGTGCCAGCACCGAGTCGGTTTCTACGGACGGGGTGAACACTGAAGCTTTCTTT. This translates into CASTESVSTDGVNTEAFF.

J is TRBJ2-5 and V is TRBV19; possible D gene TRBD1, 7 bases. The germline V gene has CDR1 LNHDA and CDR2 SQIVND (reference sequence). The CDR3 has 13 amino acids. Trimming stripped 3 bases from V and 5 bases from J, with 10 bases between. In nucleotides, the CDR3 is TGTGCCAGTAGTATTTCAGGGGGGGAGACCCAGTACTTC. This sequence encodes CASSISGGETQYF.

The chain uses TRBV6-1 and TRBJ1-1; TRBD1 is a possible D gene (6 bases). The CDR3 length is 15 residues. Germline V gene data show CDR1 as MNHNS and CDR2 as SASEGT. Trimming removed 1 base from V and 6 bases from J, with 15 bases in between. CDR3 sequence: CASSEGAGESSEAFF. CDR3 DNA: TGTGCCAGCAGTGAAGGGGCAGGGGAGAGCTCTGAAGCTTTCTTT.

The chain employs TRBV4-1 and TRBJ2-7, with a weak D call TRBD1 (5 bases). V was cut by 2 bases and J by 1 base, with 15 bases left in between. The germline CDR1 and CDR2 sequences are MGHRA and YSYEKL. CDR3 length: 16 residues. CDR3 amino acids: CASSQYQGLSSYEQYF. CDR3 DNA sequence: TGCGCCAGCAGCCAATATCAGGGATTGTCGTCCTACGAGCAGTACTTC.

The rearrangement joins TRBV7-2 to TRBJ2-1; 7 nucleotides align to TRBD1. Trimming took 5 bases from V and 5 from J; bases not matched to a gene: 6. The CDR3 is 14 amino acids. Per the germline V gene, CDR1 is SGHTA and CDR2 is FQGNSA. The CDR3 nucleotides are TGTGCCAGCAGCGCCCGACAGGGCAACAATGAGCAGTTCTTC. It specifies CASSARQGNNEQFF. The full variable domain, with the rest looked up from reference TRBV7-2 and TRBJ2-1, is GAGVSQSPSNKVTEKGKDVELRCDPISGHTALYWYRQSLGQGLEFLIYFQGNSAPDKSGLPSDRFSAERTGGSVSTLTIQRTQQEDSAVYLCASSARQGNNEQFFGPGTRLTVL.

J is TRBJ2-7 and V is TRBV5-6; 10 bases fit TRBD1. The germline CDR1 and CDR2 sequences are SGHDT and YYEEEE. This CDR3 has 19 residues. The V gene end was trimmed by 2 bases and the J gene end by 2 bases; junction bases not matched to a gene: 16. This CDR3 is CASSFDRDRGASKAYEQYF. The CDR3 nucleotides are TGTGCCAGCAGCTTCGACCGGGACAGGGGCGCTAGTAAGGCCTACGAGCAGTACTTC.

The rearrangement joins TRBV7-9 to TRBJ2-2; D possibly corresponds to TRBD2 (5 bases). The ends were cut back, 5 bases at V and 0 bases at J, with 10 bases in the middle. The CDR3 is 15 amino acids. The V gene's germline CDR1 is SEHNR and CDR2 FQNEAQ (reference sequence). Here the CDR3 reads CASSVDGTNTGELFF. CDR3 nucleotide sequence: TGTGCCAGCAGCGTAGACGGGACGAACACCGGGGAGCTGTTTTTT.

This chain connects TRBV19 to TRBJ2-5, with D hard to call. The germline V gene has CDR1 LNHDA and CDR2 SQIVND (reference sequence). This CDR3 contains 15 residues. The V and J ends lost 4 bases and 0 bases respectively, with 12 bases between them. CDR3 in amino acids: CASSRGSVYQETQYF. The CDR3 nucleotides read TGTGCCAGTAGTAGAGGTTCAGTGTACCAAGAGACCCAGTACTTC.

This chain links TRBV9 with TRBJ1-2, with D maybe TRBD1 (5 bases). The CDR3 extends over 12 amino acids. CDR1 is SGDLS, CDR2 YYNGEE, per germline. Trimming took off 4 bases at V and 6 bases at J, with 10 bases between the two ends. The CDR3 bases are TGTGCCAGCAGCCCCGGGGGGGATGGCTACACCTTC. This translates into CASSPGGDGYTF.

The V gene is TRBV7-9, the J gene TRBJ2-1; D is uncertain. The V gene lost 0 bases and the J gene lost 2 bases, with 17 bases spanning the gap. Germline CDR1 and CDR2: SEHNR and FQNEAQ (reference sequence). The CDR3 sequence is 18 residues long. CDR3 residues: CASSLASATTGAYNEQFF. CDR3 nucleotides: TGTGCCAGCAGCTTAGCTTCGGCTACGACGGGTGCCTACAATGAGCAGTTCTTC.

This chain joins TRBV19 and TRBJ2-5; D is perhaps TRBD1 (5 bases). V lost 5 bases and J 5 bases, leaving 15 bases between the germline ends. The CDR3 length is 14 residues. Germline V gives CDR1 LNHDA, CDR2 SQIVND (reference sequence). This CDR3 reads CASSWAGSQETQYF. The CDR3, as DNA: TGTGCCAGTAGTTGGGCAGGGTCCCAGGAGACCCAGTACTTC.

The chain recombines TRBV7-9 with TRBJ1-1, with a possible D match to TRBD1 (5 bases). Germline loops: CDR1 SEHNR, CDR2 FQNEAQ (reference sequence). The CDR3 runs 13 residues. V was shortened by 3 bases and J by 4 bases, with 9 bases between the two germline ends. The CDR3 reads CASSLGGGTEAFF. The DNA for the CDR3 is TGTGCCAGCAGCTTGGGGGGAGGCACTGAAGCTTTCTTT.

The gene calls are TRBV6-5 and TRBJ2-2, with 8 positions matching TRBD1. This CDR3 has 14 amino acids. The V gene end was trimmed by 4 bases and the J gene end by 4 bases; junction bases not matched to a gene: 2. Germline V gene data show CDR1 as MNHEY and CDR2 as SVGAGI. The CDR3 sequence: CASSSQGGTGELFF. The CDR3, as DNA: TGTGCCAGCAGTTCACAGGGGGGCACCGGGGAGCTGTTTTTT.

The CDR3 coding sequence is TGTGCCAGCAGTGAAGATACTGTCGCGACCCAGTACTTC. It is translated as CASSEDTVATQYF. The rearrangement joins TRBV25-1 to TRBJ2-5; D is ambiguous. The ends were cut back, 2 bases at V and 7 bases at J, with 11 bases in the middle. The CDR3 length is 13 residues. In germline, CDR1 is MGHDK, CDR2 SYGVNS.

Considering frequency, this clone is medium-sized (0.01 to 0.1%). The chain has TRBV27 and TRBJ2-7; 9 bases agree with TRBD1. Germline values: CDR1 MNHEY, CDR2 SMNVEV (reference sequence). The CDR3 is made up of 15 amino acids. The V and J ends lost 6 bases and 7 bases, in that order; junction bases with no gene match: 13. The CDR3 DNA is TGTGCCAGCAGCAATACCGGGACAGGGTTTCGGGAGCAGTACTTC. Its protein is CASSNTGTGFREQYF.

The chain combines TRBV29-1 with TRBJ1-1; no definite D call. V gave up 4 bases and J gave up 1 base, with 7 bases separating them. The CDR3 sequence is 12 residues long. Germline V gene sequence: CDR1 SQVTM, CDR2 ANQGSEA. The CDR3: CSVGRSNTEAFF. The CDR3 DNA is TGCAGCGTTGGGCGGTCGAACACTGAAGCTTTCTTT.

This sequence joins TRBV6-6 and TRBJ1-5, with TRBD1 matching over 8 bases. Germline values: CDR1 MNHNY, CDR2 SVGAGI (reference sequence). The ends lost 2 bases at V and 4 bases at J; junction bases unmatched: 7. CDR3 length equals 16 residues. CDR3 residues: CASSYVRDRGNQPQHF. The CDR3, as DNA: TGTGCCAGCAGTTACGTTCGAGACAGGGGTAATCAGCCCCAGCATTTT.